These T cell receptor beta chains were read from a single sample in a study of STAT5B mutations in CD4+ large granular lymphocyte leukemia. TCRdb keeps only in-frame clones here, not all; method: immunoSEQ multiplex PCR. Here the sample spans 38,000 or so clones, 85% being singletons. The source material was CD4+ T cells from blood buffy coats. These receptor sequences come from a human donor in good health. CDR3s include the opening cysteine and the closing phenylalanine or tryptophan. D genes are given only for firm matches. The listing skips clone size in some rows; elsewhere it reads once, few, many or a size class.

CDR3 protein: CSAGHDTDTQYF
CDR3 DNA: TGCAGCGCGGGACACGACACAGATACGCAGTATTTT
clone size: .
V gene: TRBV29-1
D gene: .
J gene: TRBJ2-3

CDR3 protein: CASSQFPGQSTGGRRNEQFF
CDR3 DNA: TGCGCCAGCAGCCAATTTCCGGGACAGTCTACTGGCGGGAGGCGGAATGAGCAGTTCTTC
clone size: .
V gene: TRBV4-1
D gene: .
J gene: TRBJ2-1

CDR3 protein: CASSLTGTGILSGANVLTF
CDR3 DNA: TGTGCCAGCTCACTTACCGGGACAGGGATCTTGAGTGGGGCCAACGTCCTGACTTTC
clone size: .
V gene: TRBV18
D gene: TRBD1
J gene: TRBJ2-6

CDR3 protein: CASSLEPGRQTDTQYF
CDR3 DNA: TGCGCCAGCAGCTTGGAGCCGGGGCGGCAGACAGATACGCAGTATTTT
clone size: .
V gene: TRBV5-1
D gene: .
J gene: TRBJ2-3

CDR3 protein: CASSMGTGYYQPQHF
CDR3 DNA: TGTGCCAGTAGTATGGGGACAGGCTACTATCAGCCCCAGCATTTT
clone size: once
V gene: TRBV19
D gene: TRBD1
J gene: TRBJ1-5

CDR3 protein: CASSYEDAVYF
CDR3 DNA: TGTGCCAGCAGTTACGAGGACGCCGTATATTTT
clone size: .
V gene: TRBV6-5
D gene: .
J gene: TRBJ1-3

CDR3 protein: CASSLPDRAYNEQFF
CDR3 DNA: TGCGCCAGCAGCTTACCGGACAGGGCCTACAATGAGCAGTTCTTC
clone size: .
V gene: TRBV5-1
D gene: TRBD1
J gene: TRBJ2-1

CDR3 protein: CASSVSGGHTDTQYF
CDR3 DNA: TGTGCCAGCAGCGTTAGCGGGGGCCACACAGATACGCAGTATTTT
clone size: .
V gene: TRBV9
D gene: TRBD2
J gene: TRBJ2-3

CDR3 protein: CASSLSLAGGQGEQFF
CDR3 DNA: TGTGCCAGCAGCTTAAGTCTAGCGGGGGGGCAGGGTGAGCAGTTCTTC
clone size: .
V gene: TRBV7-3
D gene: TRBD2
J gene: TRBJ2-1

CDR3 protein: CASSFTLQGLTYEQYF
CDR3 DNA: TGTGCCAGCAGTTTTACCCTCCAGGGATTGACCTACGAGCAGTACTTC
clone size: .
V gene: TRBV28
D gene: .
J gene: TRBJ2-7

CDR3 protein: CVRPRGNEQFF
CDR3 DNA: TGTGTCCGTCCGCGGGGCAATGAGCAGTTCTTC
clone size: .
V gene: TRBV30
D gene: .
J gene: TRBJ2-1

CDR3 protein: CASSFESLAGVYNEQFF
CDR3 DNA: TGTGCCAGCAGTTTTGAGTCGTTAGCGGGAGTCTACAATGAGCAGTTCTTC
clone size: once
V gene: TRBV27
D gene: TRBD2
J gene: TRBJ2-1

CDR3 protein: CASSLTEYTEAFF
CDR3 DNA: TGTGCCAGCAGCTTGACGGAGTACACTGAAGCTTTCTTT
clone size: .
V gene: TRBV5-4
D gene: .
J gene: TRBJ1-1

CDR3 protein: CASSQGTKNYEQYF
CDR3 DNA: TGTGCCAGCAGCCAAGGGACCAAGAACTACGAGCAGTACTTC
clone size: .
V gene: TRBV4-2
D gene: .
J gene: TRBJ2-7

CDR3 protein: CACSATEAFF
CDR3 DNA: TGTGCCTGCTCCGCTACAGAAGCTTTCTTT
clone size: .
V gene: TRBV30
D gene: .
J gene: TRBJ1-1

CDR3 protein: CASSIEGGGTQYF
CDR3 DNA: TGTGCCAGTAGTATAGAGGGGGGAGGTACGCAGTATTTT
clone size: .
V gene: TRBV19
D gene: .
J gene: TRBJ2-3

CDR3 protein: CASSLELVRRTQYF
CDR3 DNA: TGTGCCAGCAGCTTGGAATTAGTACGGCGGACCCAGTACTTC
clone size: few
V gene: TRBV5-4
D gene: .
J gene: TRBJ2-5

CDR3 protein: CASSDSGGFETQYF
CDR3 DNA: TGTGCCAGCAGTGATAGCGGGGGGTTTGAGACCCAGTACTTC
clone size: once
V gene: TRBV7-9
D gene: TRBD2
J gene: TRBJ2-5

CDR3 protein: CASTIEMDNTEAFF
CDR3 DNA: TGTGCCAGCACCATCGAGATGGATAACACTGAAGCTTTCTTT
clone size: few
V gene: TRBV19
D gene: .
J gene: TRBJ1-1

CDR3 protein: CASSGGGFSGANVLTF
CDR3 DNA: TGCGCCAGCAGTGGGGGCGGGTTCTCTGGGGCCAACGTCCTGACTTTC
clone size: few
V gene: TRBV5-1
D gene: .
J gene: TRBJ2-6

CDR3 protein: CAWSHQGARNEQFF
CDR3 DNA: TGTGCCTGGAGTCACCAGGGGGCAAGGAATGAGCAGTTCTTC
clone size: .
V gene: TRBV30
D gene: TRBD1
J gene: TRBJ2-1

CDR3 protein: CASSADGTDTQYF
CDR3 DNA: TGTGCCAGCAGCGCTGACGGCACAGATACGCAGTATTTT
clone size: .
V gene: TRBV6-4
D gene: .
J gene: TRBJ2-3

CDR3 protein: CASSLPNEKLFF
CDR3 DNA: TGTGCCAGCAGTTTACCTAATGAAAAACTGTTTTTT
clone size: .
V gene: TRBV28
D gene: .
J gene: TRBJ1-4

CDR3 protein: CASSSPVGTGELFF
CDR3 DNA: TGTGCCAGCAGCTCGCCCGTTGGGACCGGGGAGCTGTTTTTT
clone size: .
V gene: TRBV5-4
D gene: .
J gene: TRBJ2-2

CDR3 protein: CASSLTGVGGELFF
CDR3 DNA: TGTGCCAGCAGCTTAACAGGGGTGGGCGGGGAGCTGTTTTTT
clone size: .
V gene: TRBV7-9
D gene: TRBD1
J gene: TRBJ2-2

CDR3 protein: CAWSSQTPNTEAFF
CDR3 DNA: TGTGCCTGGAGTTCCCAGACACCGAACACTGAAGCTTTCTTT
clone size: .
V gene: TRBV30
D gene: .
J gene: TRBJ1-1

CDR3 protein: CASSLDSGEGGDTQYF
CDR3 DNA: TGTGCCAGCAGCTTAGACAGTGGCGAGGGTGGAGATACGCAGTATTTT
clone size: once
V gene: TRBV11-3
D gene: .
J gene: TRBJ2-3

CDR3 protein: CASSGRTGVSSYNSPLHF
CDR3 DNA: TGTGCCAGCAGTGGGCGGACAGGCGTAAGCTCCTATAATTCACCCCTCCACTTT
clone size: .
V gene: TRBV27
D gene: TRBD1
J gene: TRBJ1-6

CDR3 protein: CASSSDGIPNYGYTF
CDR3 DNA: TGCGCCAGCAGCTCGGACGGGATTCCTAACTATGGCTACACCTTC
clone size: .
V gene: TRBV5-1
D gene: .
J gene: TRBJ1-2

CDR3 protein: CASSLKGNTGELFF
CDR3 DNA: TGTGCCAGCAGCTTGAAGGGGAACACCGGGGAGCTGTTTTTT
clone size: .
V gene: TRBV5-4
D gene: .
J gene: TRBJ2-2

CDR3 protein: CASGFDRSTAYEQYF
CDR3 DNA: TGTGCCAGCGGTTTTGACAGGTCCACCGCCTACGAGCAGTACTTC
clone size: .
V gene: TRBV28
D gene: .
J gene: TRBJ2-7

CDR3 protein: CAWEQGNQPQHF
CDR3 DNA: TGTGCCTGGGAACAGGGAAATCAGCCCCAGCATTTT
clone size: .
V gene: TRBV30
D gene: .
J gene: TRBJ1-5

CDR3 protein: CASSVENTGELFF
CDR3 DNA: TGTGCCAGCAGCGTGGAGAACACCGGGGAGCTGTTTTTT
clone size: .
V gene: TRBV9
D gene: .
J gene: TRBJ2-2